The 29 T cell receptor beta chains presented below share a single source sample, sequenced in a study of T cell responses to AZD1222 COVID-19 vaccine. TCRdb's table, derived via immunoSEQ multiplex PCR, lists solely in-frame clones and lacks some. The sample consists of about 86,000 clones, about 88% of them appearing once. Material: peripheral blood, obtained on day 0 of AZD1222 vaccination. The receptors derive from an adult in good health.

The rearrangement uses TRBV28 and TRBJ1-3; D uncertain. Germline CDR1 reads MDHEN; CDR2 reads SYDVKM. With 7 bases removed from V and 7 bases from J, the gap between germline ends came to 11 bases. The CDR3 totals 12 residues. The CDR3 nucleotides read TGTGCCAGCAATGAAAGGGAGAACACCATATATTTT. Translation: CASNERENTIYF. The full variable domain, its missing parts supplied by reference TRBV28 and TRBJ1-3, is DVKVTQSSRYLVKRTGEKVFLECVQDMDHENMFWYRQDPGLGLRLIYFSYDVKMKEKGDIPEGYSVSREKKERFSLILESASTNQTSMYLCASNERENTIYFGEGSWLTVV.

The rearrangement uses TRBV6-5 and TRBJ1-3, with 7 bases aligning to TRBD1. Trimming took 6 bases from V and 0 from J; bases not matched to a gene: 2. Germline V CDR1 and CDR2: MNHEY, SVGAGI. The CDR3 is 14 amino acids. CDR3 loop: CASRRTGSGNTIYF. The DNA for the CDR3 is TGTGCCAGCAGGAGGACAGGCTCTGGAAACACCATATATTTT.

In nucleotides, the CDR3 is TGCGCCAGCAGCAGAGGACAGGGGACCTACGAGCAGTACTTC. Its protein product is CASSRGQGTYEQYF. J is TRBJ2-7 and V is TRBV5-1, with 9 positions matching TRBD1. Germline loops: CDR1 SGHRS, CDR2 YFSETQ. Germline trimming cut 4 bases from V and 2 bases from J; bases unmatched to any gene: 4. The CDR3 extends over 14 amino acids.

The chain uses TRBV5-8 and TRBJ2-7, with TRBD2 matching over 15 bases. CDR1 and CDR2 from the germline V gene are SGHTS and YDEGEE. V lost 3 bases to trimming and J lost 1 base; unmatched junction nucleotides: 8. This CDR3 has 18 amino acids. In DNA, the CDR3 is TGTGCCAGCAGCTCGGGACTAGCGGGAGGCGGATGGTCCTACGAGCAGTACTTC. This codes for CASSSGLAGGGWSYEQYF.

CDR3 in amino acids: CASSSRGANTGELFF. In DNA, the CDR3 is TGTGCCAGCAGCAGCCGGGGGGCCAACACCGGGGAGCTGTTTTTT. The V and J genes are TRBV7-3 and TRBJ2-2, with D possibly TRBD2 on 7 matching bases. V lost 5 bases, J lost 2 bases, and 12 bases lay in between. Germline CDR1 and CDR2: SGHTA and FQGTGA. The CDR3 runs 15 residues.

The gene calls are TRBV7-3 and TRBJ2-6; D not resolved. Trimming cost V 2 bases and J 2 bases, with 4 bases left between them. The germline V gene has CDR1 SGHTA and CDR2 FQGTGA. The CDR3 has 14 amino acids. CDR3 protein: CASSLDAGANVLTF. The CDR3 DNA sequence: TGTGCCAGCAGCTTAGATGCTGGGGCCAACGTCCTGACTTTC. Together with reference TRBV7-3 and TRBJ2-6, the CDR3 gives the full variable domain: GAGVSQTPSNKVTEKGKYVELRCDPISGHTALYWYRQSLGQGPEFLIYFQGTGAADDSGLPNDRFFAVRPEGSVSTLKIQRTERGDSAVYLCASSLDAGANVLTFGAGSRLTVL.

The J gene is TRBJ2-4, the V gene TRBV7-2, with D perhaps matching TRBD1 or TRBD2 (6 bases each). The CDR3 extends over 13 amino acids. CDR1 is SGHTA and CDR2 is FQGNSA in the germline V gene. Trimming removed 6 bases from V and 2 bases from J, with 8 bases in between. This chain's CDR3 is CASRGGSKNIQYF. Here the CDR3 DNA reads TGTGCCAGCAGAGGGGGGTCCAAAAACATTCAGTACTTC.

The rearrangement joins TRBV12-3 or TRBV12-4 to TRBJ2-3; TRBD2 is a possible D gene (5 bases). The CDR3 covers 13 residues. V was trimmed by 3 bases and J by 5 bases, leaving 9 bases between them. CDR3 in amino acids: CASSFTRGDTQYF. The CDR3 DNA follows: TGTGCCAGCAGTTTCACACGGGGAGATACGCAGTATTTT.

The V gene is TRBV20-1, the J gene TRBJ1-2; D remains unclear. The V end was cut by 2 bases, the J end by 8 bases, with 9 bases between. Germline CDR1 DFQATT, CDR2 SNEGSKA (reference sequence). CDR3 length: 11 residues. The CDR3 reads CSARFFEGYTF. The CDR3 DNA follows: TGCAGTGCTAGATTTTTTGAAGGCTACACCTTC.

V usage is TRBV3-1 (or the pseudogene TRBV3-2) and J usage is TRBJ2-7; unclear D gene. In germline, CDR1 is LGHDT, CDR2 YNNKEL (reference sequence). Trimming left V 4 bases short and J 2 bases short, with 6 bases between. The CDR3 runs to 12 residues. CDR3 residues: CASSPSAYEQYF. CDR3 nucleotide sequence: TGTGCCAGCAGCCCCTCGGCCTACGAGCAGTACTTC.

The chain couples TRBV27 to TRBJ1-4; a possible D gene is TRBD1 (6 bases). The CDR3 covers 13 residues. Germline V CDR1 and CDR2: MNHEY, SMNVEV (reference sequence). V was trimmed by 8 bases and J by 8 bases, leaving 15 bases between them. CDR3 DNA sequence: TGTGCCAGCGGCCCGGGGGCAAGGGAAAAACTGTTTTTT. Translated: CASGPGAREKLFF.

The rearrangement links TRBV25-1 to TRBJ2-3, with 8 bases lining up with TRBD1. V was pared by 0 bases and J by 6 bases, with 2 bases of the junction left unmatched. The germline V gene encodes CDR1 MGHDK and CDR2 SYGVNS. The CDR3 spans 14 residues. The CDR3 region is CASSEYTGGDTQYF. CDR3 nucleotide sequence: TGTGCCAGCAGTGAATATACAGGGGGGGATACGCAGTATTTT.

V gene TRBV29-1 combines with J gene TRBJ2-7, with 7 bases lining up with TRBD1. The germline V gene has CDR1 SQVTM and CDR2 ANQGSEA. V was clipped by 4 bases and J by 4 bases; unmatched bases: 7. The CDR3 runs to 13 residues. The DNA of the CDR3 is TGCAGCGTTGTTCTCCCGACAGGGTACGAGCAGTACTTC. This gives the protein CSVVLPTGYEQYF.

This chain joins TRBV5-5 and TRBJ2-1; 7 bases are a match to TRBD1. Germline V lookup: CDR1 SGHKS, CDR2 YYEKEE (reference sequence). CDR3 length: 16 residues. With 2 bases clipped from V and 1 base from J, the junction kept 6 bases outside the gene matches. The CDR3 DNA follows: TGTGCCAGCAGCTTCGATGGACAGGAGTCCTACAATGAGCAGTTCTTC. This translates into CASSFDGQESYNEQFF. The full variable domain, in which reference TRBV5-5 and TRBJ2-1 provide the parts outside the CDR3, is DAGVTQSPTHLIKTRGQQVTLRCSPISGHKSVSWYQQVLGQGPQFIFQYYEKEERGRGNFPDRFSARQFPNYSSELNVNALLLGDSALYLCASSFDGQESYNEQFFGPGTRLTVL.

J is TRBJ2-7 and V is TRBV28; 8 nucleotides align to TRBD1. Germline loops: CDR1 MDHEN, CDR2 SYDVKM. The CDR3 contains 15 residues. Trimming took 3 bases from V and 7 from J; bases not matched to a gene: 11. The CDR3 region has the DNA TGTGCCAGCAGTTTCCCCTCAGGGGGCCTTTGGGAGCAGTACTTC. Residues: CASSFPSGGLWEQYF.

The CDR3 reads CASSQGNGELFF. The CDR3 DNA reads as TGTGCCAGCAGCCAGGGAAACGGGGAGCTGTTTTTT. V is TRBV3-1 (or the pseudogene TRBV3-2) and J is TRBJ2-2; D unclear. V lost 3 bases and J 7 bases, leaving 6 bases between the germline ends. The CDR3 is 12 residues long. The germline gives CDR1 LGHDT, CDR2 YNNKEL (reference sequence).

The J gene is TRBJ2-3, the V gene TRBV27, with TRBD2 matching over 9 bases. CDR1 and CDR2 (germline): MNHEY, SMNVEV (reference sequence). J was trimmed by 2 bases and V by 5 bases; bases with no gene match: 11. The CDR3 is 17 amino acids. CDR3 nucleotides: TGTGCCAGCAGTCCCTACTTGGGACTAGCTGACACAGATACGCAGTATTTT. It is translated as CASSPYLGLADTDTQYF.

CDR3 sequence: CASSQESSRGPRETQYF. The CDR3, as DNA: TGTGCCAGCAGCCAAGAGAGTAGCAGGGGGCCCAGGGAGACCCAGTACTTC. This sequence joins TRBV3-1 (or the pseudogene TRBV3-2) and TRBJ2-5, with 8 bases identical to TRBD1. The V and J ends lost 0 bases and 5 bases, in that order; junction bases with no gene match: 11. The CDR3 spans 17 residues. Germline CDR1 LGHDT, CDR2 YNNKEL (reference sequence).

The rearrangement joins TRBV14 to TRBJ2-7; the match to TRBD1 covers 9 bases. Looked up from germline, CDR1 is SGHDN and CDR2 is FVKESK. CDR3 size: 15 residues. V lost 4 bases and J lost 5; bases outside the gene matches: 9. CDR3 sequence reads: CASSPYFGTGNEQYF. The CDR3 bases are TGTGCCAGCAGCCCTTATTTCGGGACAGGGAACGAGCAGTACTTC.

The V call is TRBV10-1, the J call TRBJ1-2; 12 positions match TRBD1. Germline CDR1 and CDR2: WNHNN and SYGVQD (reference sequence). CDR3 length equals 16 residues. V lost 3 bases to trimming and J lost 7 bases; unmatched junction nucleotides: 9. CDR3 sequence: CASSDTGTGGMSGYTF. The CDR3 coding sequence is TGCGCCAGCAGTGATACCGGGACAGGGGGCATGAGTGGCTACACCTTC.

The table lists this clone with a few counts. The genes are TRBV10-3 and TRBJ2-5; no clear D gene. Looked up from germline, CDR1 is ENHRY and CDR2 is SYGVKD. Deletions cut 6 bases from V and 1 base from J, with 9 bases between. The CDR3 spans 13 residues. The chain's CDR3 is CAIRRPSQETQYF. In nucleotides, the CDR3 is TGTGCCATCAGGAGGCCAAGCCAAGAGACCCAGTACTTC.

The genes are TRBV18 and TRBJ2-7; 8 bases are a match to TRBD1. This CDR3 has 15 amino acids. CDR1 is KGHSH, CDR2 LQKENI, per germline. Trimming took 6 bases from V and 3 from J; bases not matched to a gene: 10. The CDR3: CASSPGQGRSYEQYF. As DNA, the CDR3 is TGTGCCAGCTCTCCTGGACAGGGAAGAAGCTACGAGCAGTACTTC.

This clone turned up a few times. The J gene is TRBJ1-2, the V gene TRBV2; 7 bases agree with TRBD1. From germline, CDR1 is SNHLY and CDR2 FYNNEI. The V gene end was trimmed by 8 bases and the J gene end by 4 bases; junction bases not matched to a gene: 7. This CDR3 has 13 amino acids. In DNA, the CDR3 is TGTGCCAGCTCCGGACAGGAACGCTATGGCTACACCTTC. This codes for CASSGQERYGYTF.

The chain carries TRBV2 and TRBJ1-3; TRBD1 is a possible D gene (5 bases). CDR3 size: 11 residues. CDR1 and CDR2 (germline): SNHLY, FYNNEI. Trimming stripped 5 bases from V and 9 bases from J, with 8 bases between. CDR3 sequence: CASSPGSTIYF. CDR3 nucleotides: TGTGCCAGCAGTCCAGGGTCCACCATATATTTT.

V and J are TRBV13 and TRBJ1-2, with unresolved D. V was shortened by 4 bases and J by 2 bases, with 11 bases between the two germline ends. The CDR3 contains 14 residues. Germline V lookup: CDR1 PRHDT, CDR2 FYEKMQ (reference sequence). The CDR3 region is CASSSRTGNYGYTF. CDR3 DNA: TGTGCCAGCAGCTCCCGGACGGGCAACTATGGCTACACCTTC.

This clone occurred once. The CDR3 nucleotides read TGTGCCAGCAGCATGAAGACAGGGGTGGGAACTGAAGCTTTCTTT. It is translated as CASSMKTGVGTEAFF. This sequence joins TRBV5-4 and TRBJ1-1; 8 bases align to TRBD1. Germline values: CDR1 SGHNT, CDR2 YYREEE (reference sequence). The CDR3 has 15 residues. J lost 5 bases, V lost 4 bases, and 10 bases had no gene match.

The rearrangement joins TRBV6-1 to TRBJ1-1, with TRBD1 matching over 7 bases. The germline gives CDR1 MNHNS, CDR2 SASEGT. J gave up 5 bases and V 2 bases, and 5 bases lay outside the gene matches. The CDR3 spans 14 residues. CDR3 amino acids: CASSEQGEWTEAFF. CDR3 nucleotides: TGTGCCAGCAGTGAACAGGGGGAATGGACTGAAGCTTTCTTT.

About this clone: Other DNA sequences in the sample encode the same CDR3. The chain joins TRBV25-1 to TRBJ2-5; D could derive from TRBD1 or TRBD2 (5 bases each). Germline values: CDR1 MGHDK, CDR2 SYGVNS. V dropped 8 bases and J dropped 4 bases, with 11 bases sitting between them. The CDR3 is 12 amino acids. As DNA, the CDR3 is TGTGCCAGCCGGGACGGCGGAGAGACCCAGTACTTC. Residues: CASRDGGETQYF.

This rearrangement joins TRBV29-1 to TRBJ2-5; 7 nucleotides line up with TRBD2. The CDR3 has 14 residues. V lost 7 bases and J lost 4; bases outside the gene matches: 12. From germline, CDR1 is SQVTM and CDR2 ANQGSEA. CDR3 bases: TGCAGCGCCTCCCCCCCGGCGGGAGTAGAGACCCAGTACTTC. Translating gives CSASPPAGVETQYF. The full variable domain, completed using reference TRBV29-1 and TRBJ2-5, is SAVISQKPSRDICQRGTSLTIQCQVDSQVTMMFWYRQQPGQSLTLIATANQGSEATYESGFVIDKFPISRPNLTFSTLTVSNMSPEDSSIYLCSASPPAGVETQYFGPGTRLLVL.